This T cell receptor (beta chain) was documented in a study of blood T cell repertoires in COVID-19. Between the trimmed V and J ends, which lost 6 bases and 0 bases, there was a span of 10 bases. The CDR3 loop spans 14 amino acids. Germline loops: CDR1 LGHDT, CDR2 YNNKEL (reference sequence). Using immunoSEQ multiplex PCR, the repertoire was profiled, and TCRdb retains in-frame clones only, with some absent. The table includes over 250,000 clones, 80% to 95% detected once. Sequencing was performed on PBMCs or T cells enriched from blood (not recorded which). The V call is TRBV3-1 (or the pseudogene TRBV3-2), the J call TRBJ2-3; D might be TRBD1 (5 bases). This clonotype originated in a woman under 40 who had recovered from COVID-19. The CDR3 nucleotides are TGTGCCAGCAGGGGCAGGGTCAGCACAGATACGCAGTATTTT. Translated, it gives CASRGRVSTDTQYF.